The clone carrying this T cell receptor beta chain was picked up one time. Using immunoSEQ multiplex PCR, the repertoire was profiled, and TCRdb retains in-frame clones only, with some absent. The table shows about 350,000 clones, with 87% occurring only once. This record comes from a study of blood T cell repertoires in COVID-19. Study as a whole: COVID-19 samples collected from the United States, Italy and Spain covered acute and convalescent phases.

The trim removed 5 bases at V and 0 bases at J, leaving 7 bases unmatched. Germline-derived CDR1 and CDR2 are MNHNY and SVGAGI (reference sequence). The CDR3 loop spans 15 amino acids. The receptor was isolated from a woman aged 50 to 60 with COVID-19, enrolled during active disease. This chain uses TRBV6-6 with TRBJ2-7, with TRBD2 matching over 7 bases. Sequencing used peripheral blood. The CDR3 region is CASSTRRESSYEQYF. The CDR3 DNA is TGTGCCAGCAGTACCCGGCGGGAGAGCTCCTACGAGCAGTACTTC.